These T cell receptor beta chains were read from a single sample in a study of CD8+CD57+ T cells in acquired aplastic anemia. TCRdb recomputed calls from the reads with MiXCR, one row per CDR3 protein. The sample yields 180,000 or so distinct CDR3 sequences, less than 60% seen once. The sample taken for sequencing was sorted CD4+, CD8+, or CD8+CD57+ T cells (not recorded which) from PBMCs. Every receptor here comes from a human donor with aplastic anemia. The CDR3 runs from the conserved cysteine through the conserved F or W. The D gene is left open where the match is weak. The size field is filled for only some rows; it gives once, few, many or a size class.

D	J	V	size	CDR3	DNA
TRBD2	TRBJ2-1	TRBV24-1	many	CATSDLYGTSYNEQFF	TGTGCCACCAGTGATTTGTACGGGACTAGTTACAATGAGCAGTTCTTC
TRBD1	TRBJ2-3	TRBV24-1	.	CATSATGGDADTQYF	TGTGCCACCAGTGCAACAGGGGGTGACGCAGATACGCAGTATTTT
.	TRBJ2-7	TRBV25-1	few	CASSASGTYEQYF	TGTGCCAGCAGTGCTTCAGGAACCTACGAGCAGTACTTC
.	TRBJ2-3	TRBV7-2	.	CASSFRRTAFRTSTDTQYF	TGTGCCAGCAGCTTTCGTCGGACGGCCTTCAGGACGAGCACAGATACGCAGTATTTT
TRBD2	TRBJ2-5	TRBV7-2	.	CASSLSGGPDETQYF	TGTGCCAGCAGTCTTAGCGGGGGCCCGGACGAGACCCAGTACTTC
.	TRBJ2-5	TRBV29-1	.	CSTHGGRSSSRETQYF	TGCAGCACCCACGGGGGTCGGAGTAGCTCTCGGGAGACCCAGTACTTC
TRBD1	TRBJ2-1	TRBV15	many	CATSLLGTGDGNEQFF	TGTGCCACCTCACTTTTGGGGACAGGGGATGGGAATGAGCAGTTCTTC
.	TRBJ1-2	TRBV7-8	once	CASSSGRNYGYTF	TGTGCCAGCAGCTCGGGACGGAACTATGGCTACACCTTC
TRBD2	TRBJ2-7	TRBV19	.	CTSSVGLAASYEQYF	TGTACCAGTAGTGTGGGACTAGCGGCCTCCTACGAGCAGTACTTC
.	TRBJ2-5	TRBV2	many	CASTPGPNLSQCF	TGTGCCAGCACCCCGGGACCCAACCTGTCCCAGTGCTTC
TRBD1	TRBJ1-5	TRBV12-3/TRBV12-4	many	CASSRWTGYQPQHF	TGTGCCAGCAGTCGCTGGACAGGGTATCAGCCCCAGCATTTT
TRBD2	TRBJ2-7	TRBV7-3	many	CASSFYAGTSGSTEQYF	TGTGCCAGCAGCTTCTACGCCGGGACTAGCGGATCCACCGAGCAGTACTTC
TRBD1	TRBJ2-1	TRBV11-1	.	CASRDRGYNEQFF	TGTGCCAGCCGGGACAGGGGTTACAATGAGCAGTTCTTC
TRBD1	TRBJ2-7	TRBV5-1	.	CASSPGQGRSYEQYF	TGCGCCAGCAGCCCTGGACAGGGTAGATCCTACGAGCAGTACTTC
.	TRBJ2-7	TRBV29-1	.	CSVEADPSEQYF	TGCAGCGTTGAAGCCGACCCCTCGGAGCAGTACTTC
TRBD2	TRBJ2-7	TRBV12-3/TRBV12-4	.	CASSSGTSGGRYYEQYF	TGTGCCAGCAGTTCCGGGACTAGCGGGGGCCGTTACTACGAGCAGTACTTC
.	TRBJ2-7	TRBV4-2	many	CASSPLQGEQYF	TGTGCCAGCAGCCCCTTGCAGGGCGAGCAGTACTTC
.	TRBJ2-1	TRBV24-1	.	CATSDLTGGEDNEQFF	TGTGCCACCAGTGATTTGACGGGGGGCGAAGACAATGAGCAGTTCTTC
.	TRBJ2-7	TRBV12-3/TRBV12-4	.	CASRPTGTYEQYF	TGTGCCAGCAGACCGACAGGAACCTACGAGCAGTACTTC
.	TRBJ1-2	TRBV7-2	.	CASSLAGNGYTF	TGTGCCAGCAGCTTAGCGGGAAATGGCTACACCTTC